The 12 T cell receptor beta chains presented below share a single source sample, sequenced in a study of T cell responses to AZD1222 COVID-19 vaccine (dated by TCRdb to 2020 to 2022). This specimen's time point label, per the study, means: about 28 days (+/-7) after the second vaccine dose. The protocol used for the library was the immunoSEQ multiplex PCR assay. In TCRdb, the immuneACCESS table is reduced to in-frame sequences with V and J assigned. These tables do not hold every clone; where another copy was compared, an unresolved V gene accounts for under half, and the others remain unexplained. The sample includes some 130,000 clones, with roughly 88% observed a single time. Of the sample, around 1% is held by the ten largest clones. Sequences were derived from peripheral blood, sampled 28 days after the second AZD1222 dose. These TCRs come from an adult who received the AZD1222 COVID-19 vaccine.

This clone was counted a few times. Here the CDR3 DNA reads TGTGCCAGTAGTGTACTGGACAGGGGGACTGAAGCTTTCTTT. This gives the protein CASSVLDRGTEAFF. V is TRBV19 and J is TRBJ1-1; 10 bases fit TRBD1. Germline loops: CDR1 LNHDA, CDR2 SQIVND (reference sequence). V lost 5 bases and J lost 5; bases outside the gene matches: 5. The CDR3 covers 14 residues. Looking up the rest from reference TRBV19 and TRBJ1-1 gives the full variable domain: DGGITQSPKYLFRKEGQNVTLSCEQNLNHDAMYWYRQDPGQGLRLIYYSQIVNDFQKGDIAEGYSVSREKKESFPLTVTSAQKNPTAFYLCASSVLDRGTEAFFGQGTRLTVV.

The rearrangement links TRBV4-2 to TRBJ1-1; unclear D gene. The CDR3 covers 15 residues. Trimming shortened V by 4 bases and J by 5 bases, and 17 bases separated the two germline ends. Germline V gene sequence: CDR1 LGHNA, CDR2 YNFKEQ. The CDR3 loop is CASSPDGVERTEAFF. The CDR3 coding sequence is TGTGCCAGCAGCCCCGATGGAGTAGAGAGGACTGAAGCTTTCTTT.

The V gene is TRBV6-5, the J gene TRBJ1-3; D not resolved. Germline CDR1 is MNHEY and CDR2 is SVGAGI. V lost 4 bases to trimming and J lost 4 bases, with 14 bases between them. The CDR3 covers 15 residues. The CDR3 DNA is TGTGCCAGCAGTTTTGGCCGCAACTCAGGAAACACCATATATTTT. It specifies CASSFGRNSGNTIYF.

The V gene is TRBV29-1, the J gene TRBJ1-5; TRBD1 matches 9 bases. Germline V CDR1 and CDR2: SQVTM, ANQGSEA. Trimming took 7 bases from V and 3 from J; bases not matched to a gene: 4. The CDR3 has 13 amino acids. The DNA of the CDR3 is TGCAGCGCGGGACAGGGCTTCAATCAGCCCCAGCATTTT. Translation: CSAGQGFNQPQHF.

The CDR3 loop reads CASSIGQAQAFF. The CDR3, as DNA: TGCGCCAGCAGCATCGGACAGGCGCAAGCTTTCTTT. The gene calls are TRBV5-1 and TRBJ1-1; 7 nucleotides match TRBD1. This CDR3 has 12 amino acids. Unmatched junction bases numbered 6, after V lost 4 bases and J lost 9 bases. Germline CDR1 is SGHRS and CDR2 is YFSETQ.

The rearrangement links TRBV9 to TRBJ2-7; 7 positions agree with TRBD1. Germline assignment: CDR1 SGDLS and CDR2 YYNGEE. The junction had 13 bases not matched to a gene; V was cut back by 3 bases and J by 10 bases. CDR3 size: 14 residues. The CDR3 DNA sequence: TGTGCCAGCAGCGCGATAAGACAGGGCGGAGTCCAGTACTTC. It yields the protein CASSAIRQGGVQYF.

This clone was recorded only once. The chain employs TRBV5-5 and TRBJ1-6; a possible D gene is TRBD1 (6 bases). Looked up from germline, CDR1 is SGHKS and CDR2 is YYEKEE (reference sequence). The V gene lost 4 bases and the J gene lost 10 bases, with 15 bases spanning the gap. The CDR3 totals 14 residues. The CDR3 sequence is CASSNSGGQSPLHF. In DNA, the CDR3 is TGTGCCAGCAGCAATTCGGGGGGGCAATCACCCCTCCACTTT.

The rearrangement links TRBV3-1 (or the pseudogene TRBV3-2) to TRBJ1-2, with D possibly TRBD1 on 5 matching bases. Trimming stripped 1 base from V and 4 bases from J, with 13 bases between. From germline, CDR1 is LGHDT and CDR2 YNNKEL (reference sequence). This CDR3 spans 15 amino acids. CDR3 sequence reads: CASSQVRQGGYGYTF. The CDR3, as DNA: TGTGCCAGCAGCCAAGTGCGGCAGGGAGGCTATGGCTACACCTTC.

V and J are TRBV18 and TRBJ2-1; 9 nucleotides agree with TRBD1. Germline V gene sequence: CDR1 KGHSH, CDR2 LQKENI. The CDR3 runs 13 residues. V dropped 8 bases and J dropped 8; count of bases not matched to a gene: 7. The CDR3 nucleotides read TGTGCCAGCACGGACAGGGGAACGGATGAGCAGTTCTTC. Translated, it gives CASTDRGTDEQFF.

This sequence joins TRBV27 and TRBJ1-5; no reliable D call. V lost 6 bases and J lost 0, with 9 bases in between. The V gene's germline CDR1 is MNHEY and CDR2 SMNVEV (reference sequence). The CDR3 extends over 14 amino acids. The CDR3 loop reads CASRRIYSNQPQHF. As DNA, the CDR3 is TGTGCCAGCAGGAGGATCTATAGCAATCAGCCCCAGCATTTT.

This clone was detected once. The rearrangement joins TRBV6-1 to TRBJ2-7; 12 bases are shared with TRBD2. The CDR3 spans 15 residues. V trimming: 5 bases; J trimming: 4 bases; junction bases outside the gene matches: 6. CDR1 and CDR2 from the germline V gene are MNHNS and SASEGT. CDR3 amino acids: CASSNLAGGGYEQYF. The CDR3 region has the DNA TGTGCCAGCAGTAACCTAGCGGGAGGGGGGTACGAGCAGTACTTC.

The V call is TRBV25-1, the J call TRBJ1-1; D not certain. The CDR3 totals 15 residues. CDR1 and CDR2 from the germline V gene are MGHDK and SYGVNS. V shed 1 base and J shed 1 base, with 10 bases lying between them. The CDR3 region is CASSELGQTNTEAFF. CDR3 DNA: TGTGCCAGCAGTGAATTGGGTCAGACGAACACTGAAGCTTTCTTT.